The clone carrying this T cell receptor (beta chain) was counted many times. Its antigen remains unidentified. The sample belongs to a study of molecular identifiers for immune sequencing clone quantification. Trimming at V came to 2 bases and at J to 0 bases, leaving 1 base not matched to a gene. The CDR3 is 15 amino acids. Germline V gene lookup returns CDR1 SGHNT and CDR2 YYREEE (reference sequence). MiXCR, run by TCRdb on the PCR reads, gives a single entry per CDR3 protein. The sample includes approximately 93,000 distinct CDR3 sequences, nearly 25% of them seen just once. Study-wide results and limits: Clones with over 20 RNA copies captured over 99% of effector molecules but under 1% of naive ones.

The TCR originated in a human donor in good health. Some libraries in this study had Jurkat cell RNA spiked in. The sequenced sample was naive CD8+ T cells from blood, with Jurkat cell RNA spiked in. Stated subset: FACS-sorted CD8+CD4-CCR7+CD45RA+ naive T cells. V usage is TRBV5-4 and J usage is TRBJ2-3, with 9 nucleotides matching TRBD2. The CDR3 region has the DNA TGTGCCAGCAGCTTTAGCGGGGGAAGCACAGATACGCAGTATTTT. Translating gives CASSFSGGSTDTQYF.